The T cell receptor (beta chain) under discussion was sequenced for a study of ipilimumab plus nivolumab after autologous stem cell transplantation. Turning to the study itself: Both relapsed and primary refractory DLBCL were included.

The data were produced by immunoSEQ multiplex PCR, yet TCRdb's version contains in-frame clones alone and is incomplete. The table lists under 30,000 clones, 86% of them singletons. The CDR3 covers 16 residues. V was cut by 1 base and J by 5 bases, with 17 bases left in between. The germline CDR1 and CDR2 sequences are LNHDA and SQIVND (reference sequence). Checkpoint therapy with ipilimumab 1 mg/kg began 14 to 28 days after transplant. This rearrangement joins TRBV19 to TRBJ1-2; the D is unclear. Here the sequenced sample was PBMCs, taken in a trial of ipilimumab plus nivolumab as post-transplant consolidation. This receptor was identified in a male donor with diffuse large B-cell lymphoma. CDR3 nucleotides: TGTGCCAGTAGTATAGGGTGGCGGACGGGAGGTTATGGCTACACCTTC. Translating it yields CASSIGWRTGGYGYTF.